A single sample is the source of the 6 T cell receptor beta chains below, sequenced in a study of blood T cell repertoires in COVID-19. TCRdb's copy holds only in-frame clones and misses some; the assay was immunoSEQ multiplex PCR. The data hold hundreds of thousands of clones, with around nine tenths observed a single time. Sequencing was performed on peripheral blood. The receptors derive from a woman between 65 and 79 years old with COVID-19, enrolled during active disease.

The rearrangement uses TRBV10-2 and TRBJ1-5, with D tentatively TRBD1 (5 bases). The CDR3 covers 14 residues. Germline assignment: CDR1 WSHSY and CDR2 SAAADI. V lost 5 bases to trimming and J lost 4 bases, with 12 bases between them. The chain's CDR3 is CASSFSQGNQPQHF. CDR3 DNA: TGCGCCAGCAGTTTTAGCCAGGGAAATCAGCCCCAGCATTTT.

This clone appeared a single time. This rearrangement joins TRBV5-4 to TRBJ1-1, with TRBD1 matching 8 bases. CDR1 is SGHNT and CDR2 is YYREEE in the germline V gene (reference sequence). The length of the CDR3 is 13 residues. The trim removed 4 bases at V and 1 base at J, leaving 0 bases unmatched. The DNA for the CDR3 is TGTGCCAGCAGCGACAGGGGGAACACTGAAGCTTTCTTT. Its protein product is CASSDRGNTEAFF. The whole variable domain, filled in from reference TRBV5-4 and TRBJ1-1, reads ETGVTQSPTHLIKTRGQQVTLRCSSQSGHNTVSWYQQALGQGPQFIFQYYREEENGRGNFPPRFSGLQFPNYSSELNVNALELDDSALYLCASSDRGNTEAFFGQGTRLTVV.

The chain is built from TRBV24-1 and TRBJ2-1; 8 positions match TRBD1. J gave up 3 bases and V 3 bases, and 3 bases lay outside the gene matches. This CDR3 has 15 residues. Germline values: CDR1 KGHDR, CDR2 SFDVKD. The chain's CDR3 is CATSDPGTGYNEQFF. For the CDR3, the DNA is TGTGCCACCAGTGATCCCGGGACAGGCTACAATGAGCAGTTCTTC.

The V gene is TRBV5-8, the J gene TRBJ1-5; tentative D call: TRBD1 (5 bases). With 0 bases removed from V and 0 bases from J, the gap between germline ends came to 13 bases. CDR1 is SGHTS, CDR2 YDEGEE, per germline. CDR3 length: 17 amino acids. CDR3 bases: TGTGCCAGCAGCTTGGTGCCGCAGGGAATTAGCAATCAGCCCCAGCATTTT. This translates into CASSLVPQGISNQPQHF.

This rearrangement joins TRBV19 to TRBJ2-7; D perhaps matches TRBD2 (5 bases). V was shortened by 3 bases and J by 2 bases, with 23 bases between the two germline ends. Germline loops: CDR1 LNHDA, CDR2 SQIVND (reference sequence). The CDR3 length is 18 residues. The CDR3 coding sequence is TGTGCCAGTAGTATTAAAACCCCGGGAAGGGCCTTTACCTACGAGCAGTACTTC. Its protein product is CASSIKTPGRAFTYEQYF.

This rearrangement joins TRBV6-1 to TRBJ1-1, with D maybe TRBD1 (6 bases). The V gene lost 0 bases and the J gene lost 6 bases, with 17 bases spanning the gap. CDR3 size: 16 residues. Germline V gene lookup returns CDR1 MNHNS and CDR2 SASEGT. CDR3: CASSEAVLGRGAEAFF. Written as DNA, the CDR3 is TGTGCCAGCAGTGAAGCGGTCCTGGGCAGGGGAGCTGAAGCTTTCTTT.